The 26 T cell receptor beta chains reported below all come from one sample, sequenced in a study of T cells in Graves' hyperthyroidism and ophthalmopathy. RNA transcripts yielded amplified TCR beta CDR3 regions. An initial round of RT-PCR targeting the TCR CDR3 relied on the HTBI primer set. TCRdb reprocessed the multiplex PCR reads via MiXCR and lists one record per CDR3 protein. The data contain about 350,000 distinct CDR3 sequences, 14% of them singletons. Input material: blood. The receptors here all came from a woman in her twenties or thirties with Graves' hyperthyroidism.

The sample holds many counts of this clonotype. This chain joins TRBV6-2 or TRBV6-3 and TRBJ1-5, with D possibly being TRBD1 (5 bases). Per germline, CDR1 MNHEY and CDR2 SVGEGT. The CDR3 covers 14 residues. The germline V and J ends were trimmed by 7 bases and 2 bases, with 12 bases remaining between them. CDR3 sequence: CASNEGGGNQPQHF. CDR3 coding DNA: TGTGCCAGCAATGAGGGAGGGGGCAATCAGCCCCAGCATTTT.

This clonotype occurred many times. The chain couples TRBV12-3 or TRBV12-4 to TRBJ1-4; the D gene is possibly TRBD1 (5 bases). The CDR3 totals 13 residues. V was trimmed by 6 bases and J by 7 bases, leaving 12 bases between them. The chain's CDR3 is CASSGAMGEKLFF. CDR3 nucleotide sequence: TGTGCCAGCAGCGGGGCGATGGGTGAAAAACTGTTTTTT.

The chain links TRBV6-2 or TRBV6-3 to TRBJ2-7; 11 positions match TRBD2. V was pared by 4 bases and J by 2 bases, with 7 bases of the junction left unmatched. The length of the CDR3 is 16 residues. The germline CDR1 and CDR2 sequences are MNHEY and SVGEGT. CDR3 sequence: CASSSPLAGGTYEQYF. CDR3 coding DNA: TGTGCCAGCAGTTCGCCTTTAGCGGGAGGGACCTACGAGCAGTACTTC.

In this sample, this clonotype turned up a few times. The chain links TRBV2 to TRBJ1-5, with 8 bases lining up with TRBD1. The CDR3 consists of 13 residues. Per the germline V gene, CDR1 is SNHLY and CDR2 is FYNNEI. V was clipped by 8 bases and J by 4 bases; unmatched bases: 4. This chain's CDR3 is CASDTGGNQPQHF. In DNA form, the CDR3 reads TGTGCCAGCGATACAGGGGGGAATCAGCCCCAGCATTTT.

This clonotype was seen ten or more times. This chain links TRBV27 with TRBJ1-1, with TRBD1 matching 7 bases. Germline V gene sequence: CDR1 MNHEY, CDR2 SMNVEV (reference sequence). The CDR3 consists of 14 residues. Trimming cost V 6 bases and J 4 bases; bases outside gene matches: 8. The CDR3 DNA sequence: TGTGCCAGCAGGCCTACAGGGGCTGGCACTGAAGCTTTCTTT. Its translation: CASRPTGAGTEAFF.

This clonotype was seen repeatedly, ten times or more. CDR3 protein: CASSLFQAGYTF. Written as DNA, the CDR3 is TGTGCCAGCAGTTTGTTCCAGGCAGGCTACACCTTC. The chain is built from TRBV28 and TRBJ1-2; D not resolved. The germline gives CDR1 MDHEN, CDR2 SYDVKM. V lost 3 bases and J 8 bases, leaving 10 bases between the germline ends. The CDR3 sequence is 12 residues long.

Many counts were recorded for this clonotype. The chain carries TRBV11-2 and TRBJ2-6, with D hard to call. V was shortened by 5 bases and J by 0 bases, with 17 bases between the two germline ends. CDR3 length: 18 residues. Per germline, CDR1 SGHAT and CDR2 FQNNGV. CDR3 amino acids: CASSPLRVGLSGANVLTF. In DNA, the CDR3 is TGTGCCAGCAGCCCGCTGCGAGTGGGCCTCTCTGGGGCCAACGTCCTGACTTTC.

Ten or more counts support this clonotype. The CDR3 bases are TGTGCCAGCAGTTTACGGGATCACTATGGCTACACCTTC. It yields the protein CASSLRDHYGYTF. The chain links TRBV12-3 or TRBV12-4 to TRBJ1-2; no clear D. Trimming removed 2 bases at V and 3 bases at J, with 7 bases between. CDR3 length: 13 amino acids.

The sample holds a few counts of this clonotype. The chain joins TRBV15 to TRBJ2-6; 8 nucleotides line up with TRBD1. The CDR3 is 17 amino acids. Germline trimming cut 4 bases from V and 3 bases from J; bases unmatched to any gene: 8. Germline assignment: CDR1 LNHNV and CDR2 YYDKDF (reference sequence). The CDR3 region has the DNA TGTGCCACCAGCAAACGACAGGGGTTTGGTGGGGCCAACGTCCTGACTTTC. Protein product: CATSKRQGFGGANVLTF.

This clonotype was recorded many times. The chain recombines TRBV11-2 with TRBJ2-7, with a tentative D call TRBD2 (6 bases). The CDR3 is 14 residues long. Trimming pared 5 bases from V and 6 bases from J, leaving 17 bases between. CDR1 and CDR2 from the germline V gene are SGHAT and FQNNGV. The CDR3 DNA reads TGTGCCAGCAGCCTTGGGACTTACCGGAGCGAGCAGTACTTC. Translation gives CASSLGTYRSEQYF.

J is TRBJ2-2 and V is TRBV7-9; unclear D gene. V was clipped by 1 base and J by 3 bases, with 6 bases between them. Looked up from germline, CDR1 is SEHNR and CDR2 is FQNEAQ (reference sequence). The CDR3 is 14 residues long. The CDR3 DNA reads as TGTGCCAGCAGCTTAGGTGCCTACACCGGGGAGCTGTTTTTT. Its translation is CASSLGAYTGELFF.

This clonotype was seen only a few times. The chain recombines TRBV29-1 with TRBJ2-3, with TRBD1 identical over 10 bases. The CDR3 runs 14 residues. Trimming removed 4 bases from V and 3 bases from J; junction bases left unmatched: 4. Germline V gene lookup returns CDR1 SQVTM and CDR2 ANQGSEA. The CDR3 loop is CSVGDRGETDTQYF. In nucleotides, the CDR3 is TGCAGCGTTGGGGACAGGGGTGAAACAGATACGCAGTATTTT.

This clonotype showed up many times. The CDR3 DNA is TGCAGTGCTAGAGCAGTGGCGGGACGTGTTATCACAGATACGCAGTATTTT. Translating it yields CSARAVAGRVITDTQYF. The chain employs TRBV20-1 and TRBJ2-3, with a tentative D call TRBD2 (6 bases). The germline V gene has CDR1 DFQATT and CDR2 SNEGSKA (reference sequence). Trimming pared 1 base from V and 2 bases from J, leaving 19 bases between. There are 17 residues in the CDR3.

This clonotype was recorded a few times. Since a much larger clone is just one base distant, this may be a read error. The rearrangement joins TRBV28 to TRBJ2-7; 8 bases align to TRBD1. Germline V gene data show CDR1 as MDHEN and CDR2 as SYDVKM. This CDR3 spans 14 amino acids. V was clipped by 6 bases and J by 3 bases; unmatched bases: 7. The CDR3 DNA follows: TGTGCCAGCAGGACCTCAGGGGGCGGCTACGAGCAGTACTTC. This encodes CASRTSGGGYEQYF.

This clonotype came up many times. CDR3 nucleotide sequence: TGTGCCAGCAGAACACTGCACTACGAGCAGTACTTC. Its protein is CASRTLHYEQYF. The chain couples TRBV28 to TRBJ2-7; D is unresolved. The germline V gene has CDR1 MDHEN and CDR2 SYDVKM. V was shortened by 6 bases and J by 3 bases, with 9 bases between the two germline ends. The CDR3 length is 12 residues.

About this clonotype: A much larger clone is a single base away; this may be a read error. The chain has TRBV20-1 and TRBJ2-3, with unresolved D. The germline gives CDR1 DFQATT, CDR2 SNEGSKA (reference sequence). The CDR3 contains 15 residues. The CDR3 reads CSARPTHLNTDTHYF. In nucleotides, the CDR3 is TGCAGTGCTAGGCCTACCCACCTCAACACAGATACGCACTATTTT.

This clonotype was observed many times. The chain has TRBV27 and TRBJ2-4; D not certain. The CDR3 totals 18 residues. V was pared by 6 bases and J by 0 bases, with 21 bases between. The germline CDR1 and CDR2 sequences are MNHEY and SMNVEV (reference sequence). CDR3 region: CASSLVILEDLAKNIQYF. In DNA form, the CDR3 reads TGTGCCAGCAGCTTAGTAATCTTAGAGGACCTAGCCAAAAACATTCAGTACTTC.

The gene calls are TRBV10-3 and TRBJ2-7; a weak D match, TRBD1 (6 bases). Trimming stripped 5 bases from V and 0 bases from J, with 11 bases between. CDR1 is ENHRY and CDR2 is SYGVKD in the germline V gene. The CDR3 length is 14 residues. The CDR3 loop reads CAISRTETSYEQYF. CDR3 coding DNA: TGTGCCATCAGTCGGACAGAGACCTCCTACGAGCAGTACTTC.

Ten or more counts support this clonotype. This rearrangement joins TRBV28 to TRBJ2-1; a weak D match, TRBD1 (6 bases). V gave up 3 bases and J gave up 0 bases, with 30 bases separating them. Germline values: CDR1 MDHEN, CDR2 SYDVKM. The CDR3 is 22 amino acids. CDR3: CASSFPLQGLALGKSSYNEQFF. CDR3 DNA: TGTGCCAGCAGTTTCCCTCTACAGGGTTTGGCCTTGGGGAAAAGCTCCTACAATGAGCAGTTCTTC.

At least ten counts were recorded for this clonotype. The chain recombines TRBV25-1 with TRBJ2-7, with TRBD2 matching 12 bases. The J segment lost 1 base and the V segment lost 6 bases, leaving 4 bases of the junction unmatched. Germline V gene sequence: CDR1 MGHDK, CDR2 SYGVNS. This CDR3 spans 15 amino acids. The DNA for the CDR3 is TGTGCCAGCAGATTGACTAGCGGGAGATCCTACGAGCAGTACTTC. Protein product: CASRLTSGRSYEQYF.

The table lists this clonotype with many counts. The chain uses TRBV6-2 or TRBV6-3 and TRBJ2-3; 7 nucleotides align to TRBD1. The ends lost 5 bases at V and 3 bases at J; junction bases unmatched: 8. This CDR3 has 15 residues. Germline V gives CDR1 MNHEY, CDR2 SVGEGT. CDR3 sequence reads: CASSRDRERTDTQYF. The CDR3 nucleotides read TGTGCCAGCAGTCGCGACAGGGAAAGGACAGATACGCAGTATTTT.

This clonotype has just a few counts. The chain is built from TRBV20-1 and TRBJ2-5; TRBD2 agrees at 11 bases. Germline lookup yields CDR1 DFQATT and CDR2 SNEGSKA (reference sequence). This CDR3 contains 16 residues. Germline trimming cut 3 bases from V and 5 bases from J; bases unmatched to any gene: 11. CDR3 residues: CSASPTSGSTRETQYF. CDR3 nucleotides: TGCAGTGCTAGCCCCACTAGCGGGAGTACACGGGAGACCCAGTACTTC.

This chain connects TRBV15 to TRBJ2-3; D remains unclear. There are 13 residues in the CDR3. V was clipped by 7 bases and J by 2 bases, with 10 bases between them. Looked up from germline, CDR1 is LNHNV and CDR2 is YYDKDF (reference sequence). The CDR3 coding sequence is TGTGCCACCAACGATTACCACACAGATACGCAGTATTTT. Translated: CATNDYHTDTQYF.

This clonotype was counted at least ten times. The rearrangement joins TRBV18 to TRBJ1-1; 7 bases line up with TRBD1. CDR3 length equals 13 residues. CDR1 KGHSH and CDR2 LQKENI come from the germline V gene. The V segment lost 1 base and the J segment 5 bases; nucleotides outside the gene matches: 1. The chain's CDR3 is CASSPQGATEAFF. CDR3 bases: TGTGCCAGCTCACCACAGGGGGCGACTGAAGCTTTCTTT.

This clonotype was detected many times. The chain combines TRBV30 with TRBJ1-5; perhaps TRBD1 as D (5 bases). V was trimmed by 4 bases and J by 1 base, leaving 14 bases between them. The CDR3 contains 15 residues. Germline-derived CDR1 and CDR2 are GTSNPN and SVGIG (reference sequence). The CDR3 loop is CAWTSGDASNQPQHF. The DNA for the CDR3 is TGTGCCTGGACTTCCGGGGACGCGAGCAATCAGCCCCAGCATTTT.

The sample holds many counts of this clonotype. The chain carries TRBV5-4 and TRBJ2-5; D is perhaps TRBD1 (6 bases). V was cut by 4 bases and J by 0 bases, with 13 bases left in between. Germline V gene sequence: CDR1 SGHNT, CDR2 YYREEE (reference sequence). The CDR3 runs to 15 residues. As DNA, the CDR3 is TGTGCCAGCAGCAAAAGCAGGGGCTACCAAGAGACCCAGTACTTC. Translation gives CASSKSRGYQETQYF.